The clone carrying this T cell receptor (beta chain) was picked up a small number of times. One junction end does not reproduce the germline sequence, and a read error may be involved. The sample comes from a study of blood T cell repertoires in COVID-19. The germline CDR1 and CDR2 sequences are SEHNR and FQNEAQ (reference sequence). The CDR3 is 13 residues long. The assay was immunoSEQ multiplex PCR, and TCRdb's table has in-frame clones only and misses some. The repertoire holds about 58,000 clones, with 90% as singletons. The sequencing sample was made of peripheral blood. The chain carries TRBV7-9 and TRBJ2-3, with 10 bases lining up with TRBD2. The TCR comes from a man in his 60s with active COVID-19. CDR3 in DNA: TGTGCCAGCAGCCTAGCGGGAGCAGATACGCAGTATTTT. This sequence encodes CASSLAGADTQYF.